The sequence of this T cell receptor (beta chain) was determined in a study of shared clonotypes between healthy human individuals (dated by TCRdb to the early 2020s). The study in broad terms: A couple of women and a few men aged 18 to 49 years were included in the cohort. For each donor, three plates each were used for CD4 naive and CD4 memory, two plates were used for CD8 naive, and one plate was used for CD8 memory. To estimate repertoire size and how much clonotypes are shared between individuals, the study performed deep sequencing of blood TCR repertoires from a few healthy adults. Per donor, leukapheresis produced somewhere between about 0.9 and 10 billion PBMCs. Different laboratories and diverse techniques were used to prepare libraries and sequence TCR repertoires, to increase sequencing depth and limit assay-specific biases.

Turning to this clone: This receptor's antigen is unknown. Base qualities are not at hand, and no much larger clone is one base apart.

V is cut back by 4 bases and J by 8 bases, with 13 bases in the junction unmatched. Taken from cysteine to phenylalanine, the CDR3 has 17 residues. Left in the record is the CDR3 DNA by itself, 51 bases read in frame from the first base. CDR1 MGHRA and CDR2 YSYEKL were looked up in the germline V gene. CD8 naive samples consisted of CD45RO-negative cells that were positively selected for CCR7, yielding a CD45RA+CCR7+ population without TemRA cells. The donors were healthy, HIV-negative adults who had no recently reported acute infections or vaccinations. All donors were Caucasian adults living in Nashville, Tennessee, USA. After blood collection by leukapheresis, PBMCs were isolated using Ficoll-Histopaque density gradient centrifugation and then cryopreserved in the vapor phase of liquid nitrogen. Analytical flow cytometry was used to check the purity and quantity of every magnetically sorted T cell population. From each sorted fraction, genomic DNA was isolated and quantified by UV absorbance on a Nanodrop 2000c.

The research as a whole found: Incomplete sequencing was indicated by rarefaction of sorted-subset datasets, despite the large sequencing depth. Sampling was limited to blood, and TCR repertoires in tissue likely differ from TCR repertoires in blood. Compared with non-shared clonotypes, the clonotypes found in all four sorted-subset donors had higher generation probabilities. About 4.5% of naive CD4, around 4% of naive CD8, 2% to 2.5% of memory CD4, and 0.4% of memory CD8 clonotypes were shared across several donors. Pairwise subsampling led to the expectation that sequencing depth would affect the degree of clonotype sharing among donors. Because the study included a small number of donors, the genetic and exposure-history diversity represented was limited. Estimated clonotype richness was generally larger for naive than for memory subsets.

Using the deep immunoSEQ assay, multiplex PCR amplified TCR CDR3 regions from genomic DNA. Extracted genomic DNA from each cell subset was distributed evenly across all wells of several immunoSEQ 96-well plates, and each plate was treated as a replicate. For sorted subsets, each replicate PCR was loaded with around 200 ng genomic DNA, equivalent to 30,000 or so T cell genomes. Purified libraries were measured with a Qubit 3.0 fluorometer, size-checked on a Bioanalyzer 2100, and measured again with the KAPA Library Quantification kit. Every immunoSEQ 96-well plate was sequenced on a separate single-read 150-cycle Illumina NextSeq 550 flow cell. The study's own analysis went as follows. The immunoSEQ output contained only junctional sequences without quality scores, so filtering could not match that applied to full-length reads. To assign V/J genes and CDR3, sequences were annotated using PyIR, a Python wrapper for IgBLAST v1.9, with IMGT germline references. Reads were filtered out if the reads had weak V/J assignments (E-value above 1e-6), no CDR3, stop codons, out-of-frame junctions, or ambiguous translated residues. V3J clonotypes were defined as sequences sharing an identical inferred V gene, J gene, and CDR3 amino acid sequence. The percentage overlap between two repertoires was calculated by dividing the number of shared unique clonotypes by the size of the smaller repertoire. RTK rarefaction, the Chao1 estimator, and Recon v2.1 estimates of unobserved clonotypes were used to assess repertoire richness. For all TCRbeta clonotypes obtained by the gDNA method from several donors, generation probabilities were computed with OLGA. TCRdb limited this immuneACCESS table to in-frame rearrangements with V and J called. A share of clones is missing; checked studies link under half to unresolved V genes, and the rest is unexplained. V and J calls and clone size are as listed in that table; D and trimming were resolved from the DNA. A total of roughly 550,000 clones appear in this sample, about 95% of them only once. The ten largest clones represent around 0.097% of the sample.

This receptor chain uses TRBV4-1 and TRBJ2-1; 11 nucleotides in the junction match TRBD2. The receptor was derived from a woman younger than 45 in good health. Sequencing was carried out using naive CD8+ T cells sorted from blood. Taken with the paper, the label for cell subset or site translates to: CD45RA+CCR7+. In nucleotide form, the sequence is TGCGCCAGCAGCCTCAGGGGTATAGCGGGAGGGCGGGATGAGCAGTTCTTC. Its protein is CASSLRGIAGGRDEQFF.